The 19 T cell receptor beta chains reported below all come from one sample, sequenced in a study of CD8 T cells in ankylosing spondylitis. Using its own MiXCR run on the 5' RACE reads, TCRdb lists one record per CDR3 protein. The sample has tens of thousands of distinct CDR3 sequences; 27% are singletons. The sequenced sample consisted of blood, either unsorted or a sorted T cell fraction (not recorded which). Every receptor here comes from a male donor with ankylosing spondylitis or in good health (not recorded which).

The CDR3 loop is CASSEGYQETQYF. In DNA form, the CDR3 reads TGTGCCAGCAGTGAAGGATATCAAGAGACCCAGTACTTC. J is TRBJ2-5 and V is TRBV9; D is ambiguous. This CDR3 is built from 13 residues. Germline assignment: CDR1 SGDLS and CDR2 YYNGEE. Trimming stripped 5 bases from V and 2 bases from J, with 10 bases between.

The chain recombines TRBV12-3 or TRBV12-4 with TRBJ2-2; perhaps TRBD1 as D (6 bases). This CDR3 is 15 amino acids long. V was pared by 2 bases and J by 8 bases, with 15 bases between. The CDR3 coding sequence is TGTGCCAGCAGTTTACGACGACAGGTTGAAGGGGAGCTGTTTTTT. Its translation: CASSLRRQVEGELFF.

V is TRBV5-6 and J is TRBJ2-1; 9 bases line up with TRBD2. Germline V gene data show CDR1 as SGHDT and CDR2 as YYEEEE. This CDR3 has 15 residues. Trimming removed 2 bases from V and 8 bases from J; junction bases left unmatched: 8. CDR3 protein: CASSLVREGWYEQFF. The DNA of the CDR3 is TGTGCCAGCAGCTTAGTGCGGGAGGGCTGGTATGAGCAGTTCTTC. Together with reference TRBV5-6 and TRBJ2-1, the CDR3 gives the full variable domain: DAGVTQSPTHLIKTRGQQVTLRCSPKSGHDTVSWYQQALGQGPQFIFQYYEEEERQRGNFPDRFSGHQFPNYSSELNVNALLLGDSALYLCASSLVREGWYEQFFGPGTRLTVL.

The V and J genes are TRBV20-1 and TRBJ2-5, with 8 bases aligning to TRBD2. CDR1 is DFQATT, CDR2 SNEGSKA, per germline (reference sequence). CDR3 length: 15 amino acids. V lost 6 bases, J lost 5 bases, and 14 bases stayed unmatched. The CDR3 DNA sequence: TGCAGTGCAACGTTTCTGGGGACTAGGGCGGAGACCCAGTACTTC. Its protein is CSATFLGTRAETQYF.

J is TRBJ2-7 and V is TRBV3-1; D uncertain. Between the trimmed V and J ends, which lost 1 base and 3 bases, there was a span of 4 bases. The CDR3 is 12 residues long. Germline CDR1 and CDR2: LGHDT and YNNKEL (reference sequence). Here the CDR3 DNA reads TGTGCCAGCAGCCAAGCCCTCTACGAGCAGTACTTC. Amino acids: CASSQALYEQYF.

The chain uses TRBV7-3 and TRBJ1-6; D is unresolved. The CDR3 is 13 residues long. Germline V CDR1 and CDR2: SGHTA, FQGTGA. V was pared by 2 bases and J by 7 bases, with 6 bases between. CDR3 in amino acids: CASSLVLNSPLHF. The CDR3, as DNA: TGTGCCAGCAGCTTAGTGCTGAATTCACCCCTCCACTTT. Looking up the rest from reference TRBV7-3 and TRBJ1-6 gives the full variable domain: GAGVSQTPSNKVTEKGKYVELRCDPISGHTALYWYRQSLGQGPEFLIYFQGTGAADDSGLPNDRFFAVRPEGSVSTLKIQRTERGDSAVYLCASSLVLNSPLHFGNGTRLTVT.

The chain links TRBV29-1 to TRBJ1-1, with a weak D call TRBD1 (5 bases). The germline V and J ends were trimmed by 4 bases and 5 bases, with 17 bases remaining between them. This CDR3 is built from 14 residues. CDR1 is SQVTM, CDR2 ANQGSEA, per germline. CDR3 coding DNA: TGCAGCGTTGTACCCCGACAGATAAAGACTGAAGCTTTCTTT. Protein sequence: CSVVPRQIKTEAFF.

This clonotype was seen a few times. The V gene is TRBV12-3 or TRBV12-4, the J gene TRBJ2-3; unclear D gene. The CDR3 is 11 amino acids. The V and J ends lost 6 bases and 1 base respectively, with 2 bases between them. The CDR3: CASRRTDTQYF. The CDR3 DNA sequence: TGTGCCAGCAGGCGCACAGATACGCAGTATTTT.

DNA of the CDR3: TGTGCCAGCTCACCAATGGGGGTTTGGCAGACCCAGTACTTC. Residues: CASSPMGVWQTQYF. This rearrangement joins TRBV18 to TRBJ2-5; D tentatively fits TRBD1 or TRBD2 (5 bases each). Trimming removed 2 bases at V and 6 bases at J, with 13 bases between. The CDR3 loop spans 14 amino acids. Germline CDR1 reads KGHSH; CDR2 reads LQKENI. Full variable domain (missing parts from reference TRBV18 and TRBJ2-5): NAGVMQNPRHLVRRRGQEARLRCSPMKGHSHVYWYRQLPEEGLKFMVYLQKENIIDESGMPKERFSAEFPKEGPSILRIQQVVRGDSAAYFCASSPMGVWQTQYFGPGTRLLVL.

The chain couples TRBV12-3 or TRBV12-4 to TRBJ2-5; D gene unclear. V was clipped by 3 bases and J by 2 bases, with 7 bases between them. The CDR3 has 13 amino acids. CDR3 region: CASSFLQQETQYF. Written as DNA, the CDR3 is TGTGCCAGCAGTTTTCTACAGCAAGAGACCCAGTACTTC.

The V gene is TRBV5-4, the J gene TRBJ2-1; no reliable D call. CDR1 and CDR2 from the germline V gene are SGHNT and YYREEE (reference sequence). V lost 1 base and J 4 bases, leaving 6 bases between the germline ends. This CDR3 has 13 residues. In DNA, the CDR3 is TGTGCCAGCAGCTTGTCACGGTACAATGAGCAGTTCTTC. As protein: CASSLSRYNEQFF.

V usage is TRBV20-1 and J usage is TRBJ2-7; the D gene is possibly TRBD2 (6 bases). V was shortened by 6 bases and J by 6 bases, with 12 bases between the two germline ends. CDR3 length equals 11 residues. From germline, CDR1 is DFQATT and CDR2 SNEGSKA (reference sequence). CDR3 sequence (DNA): TGCAGTGCCCCGGGACTCCGCGAGCAGTACTTC. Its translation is CSAPGLREQYF.

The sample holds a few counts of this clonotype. CDR3 nucleotides: TGCAGCGTTGAGGAGGACAGGGGGAACACTGAAGCTTTCTTT. As protein: CSVEEDRGNTEAFF. The rearrangement links TRBV29-1 to TRBJ1-1, with 9 bases that match TRBD1. The ends lost 3 bases at V and 1 base at J; junction bases unmatched: 3. The germline gives CDR1 SQVTM, CDR2 ANQGSEA. This CDR3 has 14 residues.

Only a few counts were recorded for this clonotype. This chain's CDR3 is CSAHPGYLRDTEAFF. DNA of the CDR3: TGCAGTGCGCATCCAGGGTATTTGCGCGACACTGAAGCTTTCTTT. The chain carries TRBV20-1 and TRBJ1-1, with TRBD1 as a possible D gene (5 bases). This CDR3 region has 15 residues. Germline V gene sequence: CDR1 DFQATT, CDR2 SNEGSKA (reference sequence). Trimming stripped 6 bases from V and 3 bases from J, with 20 bases between.

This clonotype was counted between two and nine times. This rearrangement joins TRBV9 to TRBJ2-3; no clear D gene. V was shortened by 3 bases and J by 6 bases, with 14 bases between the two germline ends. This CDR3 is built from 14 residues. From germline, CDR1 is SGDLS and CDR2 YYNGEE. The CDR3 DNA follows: TGTGCCAGCAGCGCCCTGGGCGAACTTGATACGCAGTATTTT. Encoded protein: CASSALGELDTQYF.

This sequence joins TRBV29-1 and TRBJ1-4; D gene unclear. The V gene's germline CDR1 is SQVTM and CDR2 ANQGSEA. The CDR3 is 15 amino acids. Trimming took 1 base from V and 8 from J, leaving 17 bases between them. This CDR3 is CSVEVNDARGEKLFF. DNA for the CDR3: TGCAGCGTTGAAGTAAACGACGCCAGAGGAGAAAAACTGTTTTTT. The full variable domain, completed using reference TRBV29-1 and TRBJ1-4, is SAVISQKPSRDICQRGTSLTIQCQVDSQVTMMFWYRQQPGQSLTLIATANQGSEATYESGFVIDKFPISRPNLTFSTLTVSNMSPEDSSIYLCSVEVNDARGEKLFFGSGTQLSVL.

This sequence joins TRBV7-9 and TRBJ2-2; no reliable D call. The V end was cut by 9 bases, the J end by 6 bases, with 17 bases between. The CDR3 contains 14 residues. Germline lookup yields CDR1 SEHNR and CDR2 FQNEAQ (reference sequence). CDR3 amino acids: CARNSRAVAGELFF. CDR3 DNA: TGTGCCAGGAACTCTAGGGCGGTCGCCGGGGAGCTGTTTTTT.

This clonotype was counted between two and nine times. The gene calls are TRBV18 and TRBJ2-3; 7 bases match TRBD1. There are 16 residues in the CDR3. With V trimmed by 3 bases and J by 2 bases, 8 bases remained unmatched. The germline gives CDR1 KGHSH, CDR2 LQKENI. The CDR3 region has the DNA TGTGCCAGCTCACCCCTCGACAGGGTGCCCACAGATACGCAGTATTTT. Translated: CASSPLDRVPTDTQYF. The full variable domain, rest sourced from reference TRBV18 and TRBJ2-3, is NAGVMQNPRHLVRRRGQEARLRCSPMKGHSHVYWYRQLPEEGLKFMVYLQKENIIDESGMPKERFSAEFPKEGPSILRIQQVVRGDSAAYFCASSPLDRVPTDTQYFGPGTRLTVL.

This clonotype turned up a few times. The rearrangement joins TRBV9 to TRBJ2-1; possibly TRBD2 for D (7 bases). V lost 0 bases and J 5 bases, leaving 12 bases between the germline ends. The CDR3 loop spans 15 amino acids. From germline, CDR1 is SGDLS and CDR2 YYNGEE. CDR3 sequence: CASSVEWGGDNEQFF. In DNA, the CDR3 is TGTGCCAGCAGCGTAGAGTGGGGGGGCGACAATGAGCAGTTCTTC.